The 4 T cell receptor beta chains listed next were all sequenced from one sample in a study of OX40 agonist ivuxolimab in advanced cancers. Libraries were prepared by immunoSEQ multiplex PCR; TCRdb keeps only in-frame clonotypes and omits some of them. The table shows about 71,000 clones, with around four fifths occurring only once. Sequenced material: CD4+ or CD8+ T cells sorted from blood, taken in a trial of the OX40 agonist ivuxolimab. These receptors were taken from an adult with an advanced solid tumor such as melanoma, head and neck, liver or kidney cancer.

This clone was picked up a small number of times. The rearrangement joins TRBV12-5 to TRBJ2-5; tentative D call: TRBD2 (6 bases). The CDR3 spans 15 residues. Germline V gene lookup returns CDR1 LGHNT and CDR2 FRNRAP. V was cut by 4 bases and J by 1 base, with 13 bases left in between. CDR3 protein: CASGSDAGSQETQYF. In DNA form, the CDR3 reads TGTGCTAGTGGTTCGGACGCGGGGAGCCAAGAGACCCAGTACTTC.

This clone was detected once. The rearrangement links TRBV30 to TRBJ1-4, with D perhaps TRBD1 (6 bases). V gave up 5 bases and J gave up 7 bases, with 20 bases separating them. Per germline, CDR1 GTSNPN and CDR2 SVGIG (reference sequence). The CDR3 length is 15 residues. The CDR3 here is CAWQLTGLQGEKLFF. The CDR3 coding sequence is TGTGCCTGGCAACTGACAGGCCTACAGGGTGAAAAACTGTTTTTT.

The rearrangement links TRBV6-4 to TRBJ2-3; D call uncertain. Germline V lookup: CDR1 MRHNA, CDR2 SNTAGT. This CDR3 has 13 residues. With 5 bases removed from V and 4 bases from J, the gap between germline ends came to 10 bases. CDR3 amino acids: CASSIELADTQYF. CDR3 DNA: TGTGCCAGCAGTATAGAGCTCGCAGATACGCAGTATTTT.

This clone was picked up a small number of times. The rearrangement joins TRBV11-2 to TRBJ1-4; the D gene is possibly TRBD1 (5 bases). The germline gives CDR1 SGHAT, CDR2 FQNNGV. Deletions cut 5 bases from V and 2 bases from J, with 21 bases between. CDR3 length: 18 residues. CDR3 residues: CASSRLSAGRKTNEKLFF. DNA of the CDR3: TGTGCCAGCAGCCGACTGTCCGCAGGGCGTAAGACTAATGAAAAACTGTTTTTT.